These 28 T cell receptor beta chains came from one sample sequenced in a study of T cell changes during pregnancy in multiple sclerosis. Repertoires were generated with immunoSEQ multiplex PCR, while TCRdb's copy carries only in-frame clones and drops some. The repertoire holds about 70,000 clones, with roughly 92% as singletons. The material sequenced was CD8+ T cells from peripheral blood mononuclear cells, taken in the third trimester of pregnancy. Receptors were obtained from a female donor in good health, enrolled as a control in a pregnancy study.

V gene TRBV7-2 combines with J gene TRBJ2-5; the D gene is possibly TRBD2 (7 bases). Germline V gene lookup returns CDR1 SGHTA and CDR2 FQGNSA. Deletions cut 2 bases from V and 1 base from J, with 11 bases between. The CDR3 covers 15 residues. The CDR3, as DNA: TGTGCCAGCAGCTTACCCGGGGGGCTCCAAGAGACCCAGTACTTC. Translation gives CASSLPGGLQETQYF.

The chain couples TRBV6-4 to TRBJ1-5; D may be TRBD1 (6 bases). From germline, CDR1 is MRHNA and CDR2 SNTAGT. The V gene lost 1 base and the J gene lost 4 bases, with 17 bases spanning the gap. The length of the CDR3 is 17 residues. This CDR3 is CASSDLIFGQINQPQHF. DNA for the CDR3: TGTGCCAGCAGTGACTTAATATTCGGACAGATAAATCAGCCCCAGCATTTT.

Only one count was recorded for this clone. The chain recombines TRBV9 with TRBJ2-1; 7 bases match TRBD2. Germline-derived CDR1 and CDR2 are SGDLS and YYNGEE. V trimming: 3 bases; J trimming: 3 bases; junction bases outside the gene matches: 9. The CDR3 totals 16 residues. As DNA, the CDR3 is TGTGCCAGCAGCGAAACCCTAGCGGCCAACTACAATGAGCAGTTCTTC. Protein product: CASSETLAANYNEQFF.

This chain uses TRBV27 with TRBJ2-7; weak D call: TRBD2 (5 bases). This CDR3 is built from 15 residues. V lost 5 bases and J 0 bases, leaving 14 bases between the germline ends. Germline CDR1 and CDR2: MNHEY and SMNVEV (reference sequence). The CDR3 coding sequence is TGTGCCAGCAGTCCAGCTAGCACTAGCTCCTACGAGCAGTACTTC. Translating it yields CASSPASTSSYEQYF.

The chain uses TRBV11-2 and TRBJ2-1; D is perhaps TRBD2 (5 bases). The V and J ends lost 3 bases and 6 bases respectively, with 9 bases between them. Germline V lookup: CDR1 SGHAT, CDR2 FQNNGV. The CDR3 covers 13 residues. CDR3 DNA: TGTGCCAGCAGCTTTAGAGGGTCCAATGAGCAGTTCTTC. Its translation is CASSFRGSNEQFF.

The chain joins TRBV11-3 to TRBJ1-1; unclear D gene. The CDR3 is 13 amino acids. Germline CDR1 SGHNT, CDR2 YENEEA. Trimming pared 2 bases from V and 7 bases from J, leaving 11 bases between. The DNA of the CDR3 is TGTGCCAGCAGCTTAACTAGGGAAGATGAAGCTTTCTTT. Translation gives CASSLTREDEAFF.

V and J are TRBV6-6 and TRBJ1-2; perhaps TRBD1 as D (5 bases). Per germline, CDR1 MNHNY and CDR2 SVGAGI (reference sequence). The germline V and J ends were trimmed by 7 bases and 1 base, with 19 bases remaining between them. The CDR3 extends over 16 amino acids. Here the CDR3 reads CASTTLGGELNYGYTF. The CDR3 nucleotides read TGTGCCAGCACTACCCTCGGGGGAGAGCTTAACTATGGCTACACCTTC.

CDR3 nucleotides: TGCGCCAGCAGCCAAGATACAGGGGGCACTGAAGCTTTCTTT. Its protein is CASSQDTGGTEAFF. The V and J genes are TRBV4-3 and TRBJ1-1; 8 nucleotides align to TRBD1. V lost 0 bases to trimming and J lost 4 bases; unmatched junction nucleotides: 1. The CDR3 sequence is 14 residues long. Germline CDR1 is LGHNA and CDR2 is YSLEER.

V usage is TRBV6-5 and J usage is TRBJ1-5; weak D call: TRBD1 (6 bases). The CDR3 covers 13 residues. Between the trimmed V and J ends, which lost 5 bases and 2 bases, there was a span of 7 bases. Germline V gene data show CDR1 as MNHEY and CDR2 as SVGAGI. The CDR3 nucleotides are TGTGCCAGCAGTCCAGGGGGCAATCAGCCCCAGCATTTT. This gives the protein CASSPGGNQPQHF.

This clone was detected only once. The chain is built from TRBV15 and TRBJ1-6, with TRBD1 matching 9 bases. The germline gives CDR1 LNHNV, CDR2 YYDKDF (reference sequence). J lost 6 bases, V lost 8 bases, and 8 bases had no gene match. This CDR3 region has 15 residues. CDR3 sequence: CATRDRVNLNSPLHF. Here the CDR3 DNA reads TGTGCCACCCGGGACAGGGTAAACCTTAATTCACCCCTCCACTTT.

The genes are TRBV6-5 and TRBJ1-3, with TRBD1 as a possible D gene (6 bases). V lost 5 bases to trimming and J lost 0 bases, with 8 bases between them. Germline CDR1 and CDR2: MNHEY and SVGAGI. There are 14 residues in the CDR3. Here the CDR3 reads CASSTRGSGNTIYF. CDR3 DNA: TGTGCCAGCAGTACCAGGGGCTCTGGAAACACCATATATTTT.

The CDR3 bases are TGTGCCAGCAGCTACCTACAGGGAATGAACACTGAAGCTTTCTTT. This codes for CASSYLQGMNTEAFF. The rearrangement uses TRBV7-2 and TRBJ1-1, with a weak D call TRBD1 (6 bases). V lost 4 bases and J lost 0, with 12 bases in between. CDR1 is SGHTA and CDR2 is FQGNSA in the germline V gene. The CDR3 runs 15 residues.

CDR3 residues: CASGLEVSGDVLNYGYTF. The CDR3, as DNA: TGTGCTAGTGGTTTGGAGGTCTCAGGGGATGTGTTGAACTATGGCTACACCTTC. This rearrangement joins TRBV12-5 to TRBJ1-2, with a tentative D call TRBD1 (6 bases). Per germline, CDR1 LGHNT and CDR2 FRNRAP. The germline V and J ends were trimmed by 1 base and 2 bases, with 20 bases remaining between them. This CDR3 spans 18 amino acids. Full variable domain (missing parts from reference TRBV12-5 and TRBJ1-2): DARVTQTPRHKVTEMGQEVTMRCQPILGHNTVFWYRQTMMQGLELLAYFRNRAPLDDSGMPKDRFSAEMPDATLATLKIQPSEPRDSAVYFCASGLEVSGDVLNYGYTFGSGTRLTVV.

This clone occurred once. The gene calls are TRBV7-2 and TRBJ2-5; TRBD2 is a possible D gene (6 bases). Between the trimmed V and J ends, which lost 0 bases and 2 bases, there was a span of 16 bases. CDR1 and CDR2 (germline): SGHTA, FQGNSA. The length of the CDR3 is 17 residues. Here the CDR3 DNA reads TGTGCCAGCAGCTTAGCGGGTAGCGGAATATCTCAAGAGACCCAGTACTTC. Protein: CASSLAGSGISQETQYF.

The rearrangement uses TRBV6-7 and TRBJ1-1; D is unclear. TRBV6-7 is identified as an open reading frame with a role that is uncertain. The CDR3 contains 14 residues. Trimming cost V 2 bases and J 1 base, with 8 bases left between them. CDR3 bases: TGTGCCAGCAGTTACACAGCGGGGAACACTGAAGCTTTCTTT. Its translation: CASSYTAGNTEAFF.

This rearrangement joins TRBV5-6 to TRBJ1-6, with 7 bases fitting TRBD1. The V and J ends lost 1 base and 6 bases, in that order; junction bases with no gene match: 10. CDR1 and CDR2 (germline): SGHDT, YYEEEE. This CDR3 comprises 17 residues. CDR3 sequence (DNA): TGTGCCAGCAGCTTGATGACAGGGAGGATAGGTAATTCACCCCTCCACTTT. This codes for CASSLMTGRIGNSPLHF.

This chain joins TRBV4-3 and TRBJ2-7; possible D gene TRBD2, 6 bases. This CDR3 is 14 amino acids long. V was clipped by 2 bases and J by 0 bases, with 8 bases between them. The germline V gene has CDR1 LGHNA and CDR2 YSLEER. Here the CDR3 DNA reads TGCGCCAGCAGCCAAACCGGGAGCTCCTACGAGCAGTACTTC. This encodes CASSQTGSSYEQYF.

The rearrangement joins TRBV12-5 to TRBJ2-7; possible D gene TRBD2, 7 bases. The CDR3 is made up of 15 amino acids. Germline V lookup: CDR1 LGHNT, CDR2 FRNRAP. The V gene lost 0 bases and the J gene lost 2 bases, with 11 bases spanning the gap. This chain's CDR3 is CASGLVEGGTYEQYF. The DNA of the CDR3 is TGTGCTAGTGGTTTGGTGGAGGGGGGGACCTACGAGCAGTACTTC.

The chain is built from TRBV27 and TRBJ2-2; D is perhaps TRBD1 (5 bases). Germline lookup yields CDR1 MNHEY and CDR2 SMNVEV (reference sequence). The CDR3 runs to 14 residues. V lost 5 bases and J lost 6, with 13 bases in between. The CDR3 DNA follows: TGTGCCAGCAGTCCAGGGTTCGAGGCCGGGGAGCTGTTTTTT. It yields the protein CASSPGFEAGELFF.

The chain recombines TRBV10-3 with TRBJ1-5; tentative D call: TRBD1 (6 bases). Trimming removed 2 bases at V and 3 bases at J, with 17 bases between. The CDR3 loop spans 17 amino acids. Germline V gene lookup returns CDR1 ENHRY and CDR2 SYGVKD. The CDR3 protein is CAISEIDRPGYNQPQHF. The CDR3 nucleotides are TGTGCCATCAGTGAGATCGACAGGCCGGGGTACAATCAGCCCCAGCATTTT.

The chain couples TRBV2 to TRBJ2-5; possible D gene TRBD2, 6 bases. CDR3 length: 16 amino acids. CDR1 is SNHLY, CDR2 FYNNEI, per germline. The ends were cut back, 7 bases at V and 2 bases at J, with 20 bases in the middle. The DNA of the CDR3 is TGTGCCAGCATTCCCACCGGGGGTCGGTATCAAGAGACCCAGTACTTC. This translates into CASIPTGGRYQETQYF. The whole variable domain, remainder taken from reference TRBV2 and TRBJ2-5, is EPEVTQTPSHQVTQMGQEVILRCVPISNHLYFYWYRQILGQKVEFLVSFYNNEISEKSEIFDDQFSVERPDGSNFTLKIRSTKLEDSAMYFCASIPTGGRYQETQYFGPGTRLLVL.

The table lists this clone with a count of one. The chain carries TRBV9 and TRBJ1-2; 9 bases line up with TRBD1. The CDR3 totals 15 residues. The ends lost 3 bases at V and 6 bases at J; junction bases unmatched: 9. Germline V gene sequence: CDR1 SGDLS, CDR2 YYNGEE. CDR3 sequence reads: CASSAMDRGEDGYTF. CDR3 sequence (DNA): TGTGCCAGCAGCGCCATGGACAGGGGAGAGGATGGCTACACCTTC. The full variable domain, with the rest looked up from reference TRBV9 and TRBJ1-2, is DSGVTQTPKHLITATGQRVTLRCSPRSGDLSVYWYQQSLDQGLQFLIQYYNGEERAKGNILERFSAQQFPDLHSELNLSSLELGDSALYFCASSAMDRGEDGYTFGSGTRLTVV.

This chain joins TRBV4-2 and TRBJ2-7; D perhaps matches TRBD2 (7 bases). In germline, CDR1 is LGHNA, CDR2 YNFKEQ. The CDR3 spans 16 residues. V was clipped by 4 bases and J by 2 bases, with 18 bases between them. CDR3 loop: CASSLGGAGTTYEQYF. CDR3 bases: TGTGCCAGCAGCCTGGGGGGGGCGGGAACCACCTACGAGCAGTACTTC.

The chain employs TRBV6-5 and TRBJ1-6; 8 bases are a match to TRBD1. Germline CDR1 MNHEY, CDR2 SVGAGI. The junction had 4 bases not matched to a gene; V was cut back by 0 bases and J by 9 bases. The CDR3 is 15 amino acids. The CDR3 DNA sequence: TGTGCCAGCAGTTACTCGGGACAGGATAGTTCACCCCTCCACTTT. As protein: CASSYSGQDSSPLHF.

The chain joins TRBV25-1 to TRBJ1-2; tentatively, D is TRBD1 (5 bases). V was cut by 1 base and J by 6 bases, with 12 bases left in between. The CDR3 covers 14 residues. Germline V gene lookup returns CDR1 MGHDK and CDR2 SYGVNS. CDR3 coding DNA: TGTGCCAGCAGTGAATTTCGCAGGGAGGATGGCTACACCTTC. This gives the protein CASSEFRREDGYTF.

The chain carries TRBV15 and TRBJ2-7; unclear D gene. Between the trimmed V and J ends, which lost 4 bases and 2 bases, there was a span of 12 bases. Germline V gene data show CDR1 as LNHNV and CDR2 as YYDKDF (reference sequence). The CDR3 is 14 amino acids. CDR3 in DNA: TGTGCCACCAGCAAATCGGGTTCGACCTACGAGCAGTACTTC. This gives the protein CATSKSGSTYEQYF.

This clone has just one count. Here the CDR3 reads CASGPGQGPGETQYF. DNA of the CDR3: TGTGCTAGTGGTCCCGGACAGGGGCCGGGCGAGACCCAGTACTTC. The J gene is TRBJ2-5, the V gene TRBV12-5; 9 bases are a match to TRBD1. V was pared by 5 bases and J by 5 bases, with 9 bases of the junction left unmatched. CDR1 is LGHNT, CDR2 FRNRAP, per germline. This CDR3 comprises 15 residues.

This sequence joins TRBV23-1 and TRBJ2-7; perhaps TRBD1 as D (6 bases). TRBV23-1 is known as an ORF, though its function is uncertain. The CDR3 covers 15 residues. V lost 4 bases and J lost 0, with 13 bases in between. CDR3 nucleotide sequence: TGCGCCAGCAGTCCGACAGGCGGTTCCTCCTACGAGCAGTACTTC. Amino acid sequence: CASSPTGGSSYEQYF.